This entry lists 21 T cell receptor beta chains sequenced from one sample in a study of T cells in Graves' hyperthyroidism and ophthalmopathy. TCR beta CDR3 regions were amplified from RNA transcripts. A first-round RT-PCR of the TCR CDR3 used the HTBI primer set. A single record per CDR3 protein comes from TCRdb applying MiXCR to the multiplex PCR reads. The sample records 350,000 to 450,000 distinct CDR3 sequences, around an eighth being singletons. The sample comprised blood. The receptors here all came from a man in his fifties or sixties with Graves' ophthalmopathy.

In this sample, this clonotype turned up a few times. V usage is TRBV29-1 and J usage is TRBJ2-7; TRBD2 matches at 7 bases. Germline-derived CDR1 and CDR2 are SQVTM and ANQGSEA. The CDR3 loop spans 12 amino acids. V was pared by 8 bases and J by 6 bases, with 10 bases of the junction left unmatched. Here the CDR3 DNA reads TGCAGCACTGCAGCGGGAAGTCGCGAGCAGTACTTC. As protein: CSTAAGSREQYF.

This clonotype was detected a few times. The CDR3, as DNA: TGTGCCAGCAGCTTTGAGGGATTGGCGGGCAATGAGCAGTTCTTC. Translated: CASSFEGLAGNEQFF. V gene TRBV11-1 combines with J gene TRBJ2-1, with D perhaps matching TRBD2 (5 bases). CDR1 SGHAT and CDR2 FQDESV come from the germline V gene (reference sequence). The CDR3 has 15 amino acids. V was clipped by 3 bases and J by 6 bases, with 15 bases between them. Full variable domain (missing parts from reference TRBV11-1 and TRBJ2-1): EAEVAQSPRYKITEKSQAVAFWCDPISGHATLYWYRQILGQGPELLVQFQDESVVDDSQLPKDRFSAERLKGVDSTLKIQPAELGDSAMYLCASSFEGLAGNEQFFGPGTRLTVL.

The rearrangement links TRBV20-1 to TRBJ2-5; D is unclear. This CDR3 has 11 residues. CDR1 and CDR2 from the germline V gene are DFQATT and SNEGSKA (reference sequence). V gave up 7 bases and J gave up 1 base, with 7 bases separating them. The CDR3 DNA reads TGCAGTGTGGGTAGCCAAGAGACCCAGTACTTC. Its protein is CSVGSQETQYF.

This clonotype was detected ten times or more. The chain has TRBV11-2 and TRBJ2-7; 10 bases map to TRBD1. The CDR3 loop spans 13 amino acids. V was clipped by 5 bases and J by 5 bases; unmatched bases: 3. Germline CDR1 SGHAT, CDR2 FQNNGV. CDR3 sequence reads: CASSPDRGHEQYF. CDR3 DNA sequence: TGTGCCAGCAGCCCAGACAGGGGGCACGAGCAGTACTTC.

At least ten counts were recorded for this clonotype. This rearrangement joins TRBV7-8 to TRBJ2-7, with a tentative D call TRBD2 (5 bases). The V and J ends lost 3 bases and 9 bases respectively, with 12 bases between them. The germline gives CDR1 SGHVS, CDR2 FQNEAQ. CDR3 size: 12 residues. The chain's CDR3 is CASSFRDAGQYF. Written as DNA, the CDR3 is TGTGCCAGCAGCTTTCGTGACGCGGGGCAGTACTTC.

This clonotype was counted a single time. Possible read error: a much larger clone is one base away. V gene TRBV24-1 combines with J gene TRBJ2-2, with D perhaps matching TRBD2 (5 bases). The CDR3 has 18 residues. Germline CDR1 and CDR2: KGHDR and SFDVKD. Between the trimmed V and J ends, which lost 3 bases and 6 bases, there was a span of 22 bases. This chain's CDR3 is CATSDPSRSGPQAGELFF. Here the CDR3 DNA reads TGTGCCACCAGTGATCCTAGCAGGAGTGGGCCTCAAGCCGGGGAGCTGTTTTTT.

This clonotype was seen more than once but under ten times. The chain is built from TRBV19 and TRBJ1-1, with D maybe TRBD1 (5 bases). CDR3 length: 14 amino acids. V was clipped by 6 bases and J by 0 bases, with 11 bases between them. CDR1 is LNHDA and CDR2 is SQIVND in the germline V gene (reference sequence). CDR3 loop: CASSRQIMNTEAFF. The CDR3 bases are TGTGCCAGTAGCAGACAGATCATGAACACTGAAGCTTTCTTT.

This clonotype was found many times. The V and J genes are TRBV12-3 or TRBV12-4 and TRBJ1-5, with no clear D. The CDR3 runs 14 residues. V was trimmed by 3 bases and J by 2 bases, leaving 8 bases between them. The DNA of the CDR3 is TGTGCCAGCAGTTTGAAAGGGCGCAATCAGCCCCAGCATTTT. Protein: CASSLKGRNQPQHF.

J is TRBJ2-3 and V is TRBV9, with D maybe TRBD2 (6 bases). Trimming cost V 0 bases and J 0 bases, with 11 bases left between them. The germline V gene has CDR1 SGDLS and CDR2 YYNGEE. There are 16 residues in the CDR3. The CDR3 reads CASSVEGRGSTDTQYF. CDR3 nucleotides: TGTGCCAGCAGCGTAGAGGGGCGGGGCAGCACAGATACGCAGTATTTT.

The sample holds a few counts of this clonotype. The CDR3 protein is CASQSYEQYF. The CDR3 region has the DNA TGTGCCAGCCAGTCCTACGAGCAGTACTTC. This rearrangement joins TRBV6-1 to TRBJ2-7; D ambiguous. Germline values: CDR1 MNHNS, CDR2 SASEGT. The CDR3 is made up of 10 amino acids. V dropped 8 bases and J dropped 1 base, with 3 bases sitting between them.

This clonotype was detected ten times or more. The rearrangement uses TRBV6-1 and TRBJ2-7, with 11 nucleotides matching TRBD2. This CDR3 has 14 amino acids. Per the germline V gene, CDR1 is MNHNS and CDR2 is SASEGT. Losses at the gene ends were 5 bases for V and 6 bases for J; bases not matched to a gene: 6. CDR3 sequence reads: CASSLAGGTGEQYF. CDR3 bases: TGTGCCAGCAGTTTAGCGGGAGGGACAGGCGAGCAGTACTTC.

In this sample, this clonotype turned up many times. The chain couples TRBV6-1 to TRBJ2-7; 14 bases are shared with TRBD2. The junction had 7 bases not matched to a gene; V was cut back by 7 bases and J by 5 bases. The germline CDR1 and CDR2 sequences are MNHNS and SASEGT. This CDR3 spans 15 amino acids. The CDR3 is CASTTSGRAPHEQYF. The CDR3 DNA reads as TGTGCCAGCACGACTAGCGGGAGGGCCCCCCACGAGCAGTACTTC.

The chain joins TRBV20-1 to TRBJ2-1; 14 nucleotides agree with TRBD2. Germline-derived CDR1 and CDR2 are DFQATT and SNEGSKA (reference sequence). CDR3 length: 15 residues. V was clipped by 3 bases and J by 6 bases; unmatched bases: 4. CDR3 region: CSASRLAGGPNEQFF. CDR3 coding DNA: TGCAGTGCTAGTAGACTAGCGGGAGGGCCCAATGAGCAGTTCTTC.

This clonotype was recorded at least ten times. The genes are TRBV5-5 and TRBJ1-5; D perhaps matches TRBD1 (6 bases). In germline, CDR1 is SGHKS, CDR2 YYEKEE (reference sequence). The CDR3 has 15 amino acids. V lost 0 bases and J 7 bases, leaving 14 bases between the germline ends. The CDR3 sequence is CASSLALAGGQPQHF. CDR3 DNA: TGTGCCAGCAGCTTGGCACTCGCGGGGGGCCAGCCCCAGCATTTT.

The V and J genes are TRBV5-1 and TRBJ2-3; 7 nucleotides agree with TRBD2. CDR1 and CDR2 (germline): SGHRS, YFSETQ. J lost 0 bases, V lost 0 bases, and 4 bases had no gene match. The CDR3 loop spans 16 amino acids. CDR3 region: CASSLGGAGSTDTQYF. CDR3 sequence (DNA): TGCGCCAGCAGCTTGGGCGGAGCGGGAAGCACAGATACGCAGTATTTT. Together with reference TRBV5-1 and TRBJ2-3, the CDR3 gives the full variable domain: KAGVTQTPRYLIKTRGQQVTLSCSPISGHRSVSWYQQTPGQGLQFLFEYFSETQRNKGNFPGRFSGRQFSNSRSEMNVSTLELGDSALYLCASSLGGAGSTDTQYFGPGTRLTVL.

This clonotype has a count of ten or more. The chain couples TRBV7-2 to TRBJ2-5; D gene unclear. V lost 4 bases to trimming and J lost 4 bases, with 4 bases between them. The CDR3 consists of 11 residues. From germline, CDR1 is SGHTA and CDR2 FQGNSA. CDR3: CASSSLETQYF. CDR3 DNA sequence: TGTGCCAGCAGCTCGCTAGAGACCCAGTACTTC.

This clonotype was counted at least ten times. The J gene is TRBJ2-7, the V gene TRBV6-1; TRBD2 matches at 9 bases. This CDR3 is 15 amino acids long. V was clipped by 2 bases and J by 2 bases; unmatched bases: 4. The germline gives CDR1 MNHNS, CDR2 SASEGT. The DNA for the CDR3 is TGTGCCAGCAGTGAACACCGACTAGCGGCCTACGAGCAGTACTTC. Translation: CASSEHRLAAYEQYF.

This clonotype showed up many times. The chain recombines TRBV27 with TRBJ2-1; TRBD2 aligns across 10 bases. Germline CDR1 reads MNHEY; CDR2 reads SMNVEV (reference sequence). The CDR3 runs to 14 residues. Trimming at V came to 10 bases and at J to 6 bases, leaving 9 bases not matched to a gene. The CDR3 bases are TGTGCCACCCATCAAGCTAGCGGGAGCAATGAGCAGTTCTTC. Protein sequence: CATHQASGSNEQFF.

This clonotype was observed many times. As DNA, the CDR3 is TGTGCCAGCAGCTCGAACAGGGTGGCCAAAAACATTCAGTACTTC. Protein sequence: CASSSNRVAKNIQYF. The chain uses TRBV7-9 and TRBJ2-4; weak D call: TRBD1 (6 bases). The CDR3 totals 15 residues. The germline CDR1 and CDR2 sequences are SEHNR and FQNEAQ (reference sequence). V lost 4 bases to trimming and J lost 1 base, with 11 bases between them.

The table lists this clonotype with a few counts. The genes are TRBV7-9 and TRBJ2-1; D gene uncertain. Germline CDR1 and CDR2: SEHNR and FQNEAQ (reference sequence). The length of the CDR3 is 11 residues. Trimming removed 3 bases from V and 9 bases from J, with 6 bases in between. The CDR3: CASSFVSEQFF. The CDR3 nucleotides are TGTGCCAGCAGCTTTGTTTCTGAGCAGTTCTTC.

This clonotype was picked up a small number of times. The CDR3 sequence is CASGLAGAFGNEQFF. In DNA, the CDR3 is TGTGCCAGCGGATTAGCGGGAGCCTTTGGCAATGAGCAGTTCTTC. This rearrangement joins TRBV5-6 to TRBJ2-1; 9 positions match TRBD2. Germline-derived CDR1 and CDR2 are SGHDT and YYEEEE. Unmatched junction bases numbered 11, after V lost 7 bases and J lost 6 bases. The CDR3 consists of 15 residues. The full variable domain, with the rest looked up from reference TRBV5-6 and TRBJ2-1, is DAGVTQSPTHLIKTRGQQVTLRCSPKSGHDTVSWYQQALGQGPQFIFQYYEEEERQRGNFPDRFSGHQFPNYSSELNVNALLLGDSALYLCASGLAGAFGNEQFFGPGTRLTVL.